The clone carrying this T cell receptor (beta chain) has more than one count but fewer than ten. Antigen unknown. This may stem from a read error, because a much larger clone lies one nucleotide away. The CDR3 has 14 amino acids. V was cut by 7 bases and J by 4 bases, with 16 bases left in between. Per germline, CDR1 SQVTM and CDR2 ANQGSEA. The data stem from a study of neurological immune-mediated disorders. The study's findings and limits: HTLV-1-associated myelopathy had the most TCR clonal expansion, and multiple sclerosis had the least, less than healthy controls.

5'RACE with 10-nucleotide random UMIs produced the cDNA. TCRdb used MiXCR to reprocess the 5' RACE reads, holding one entry per CDR3 protein. The sample has approximately 40,000 distinct CDR3 sequences; 3.5% to 4% are singletons. The sample comprised PBMCs. The receptor comes from a man under 40 with multiple sclerosis. The chain links TRBV29-1 to TRBJ2-2; D gene ambiguous. CDR3 region: CSGWDEISTGELFF. CDR3 coding DNA: TGCAGCGGTTGGGATGAGATTAGCACCGGGGAGCTGTTTTTT.